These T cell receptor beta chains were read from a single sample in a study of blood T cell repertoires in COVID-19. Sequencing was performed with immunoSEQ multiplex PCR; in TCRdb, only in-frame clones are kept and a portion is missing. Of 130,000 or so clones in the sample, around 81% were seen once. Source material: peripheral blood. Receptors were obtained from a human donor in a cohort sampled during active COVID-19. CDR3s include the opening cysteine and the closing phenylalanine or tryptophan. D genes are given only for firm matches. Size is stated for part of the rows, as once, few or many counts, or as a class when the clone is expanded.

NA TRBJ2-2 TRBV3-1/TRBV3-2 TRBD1 TGTGCCAGCAGCTTAGACCTCCGGGACAGGGCGGCCACCGGGGAGCTGTTTTTT CASSLDLRDRAATGELFF
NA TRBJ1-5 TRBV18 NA TGTGCCAGCTCAAATGCGCGTAGCAATCAGCCCCAGCATTTT CASSNARSNQPQHF
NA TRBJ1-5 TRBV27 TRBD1 TGTGCCAGCAGTCGCCAGGGGGTTAGCAATCAGCCCCAGCATTTT CASSRQGVSNQPQHF
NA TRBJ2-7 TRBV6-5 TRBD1 TGTGCCAGCAGTACAGTAACAGGGGGTCTCTACGAGCAGTACTTC CASSTVTGGLYEQYF
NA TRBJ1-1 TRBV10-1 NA TGCGCCAGCAGCGCTGACAGAAGGAACACTGAAGCTTTCTTT CASSADRRNTEAFF
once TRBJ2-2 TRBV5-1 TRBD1 TGCGCCAGCAGCACCAGACAGGGGGCTGACGGGGAGCTGTTTTTT CASSTRQGADGELFF
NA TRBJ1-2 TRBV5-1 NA TGCGCCAGCAGCCTCGGGGGGGACATCGACTATGGCTACACCTTC CASSLGGDIDYGYTF
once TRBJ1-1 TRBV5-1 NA TGCGCCAGCAGCTTGTGGGTCGGGGAGATCAACACTGAAGCTTTCTTT CASSLWVGEINTEAFF
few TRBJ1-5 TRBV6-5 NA TGTGCCAGCCAGAATACAGGGCATCAGCCCCAGCATTTT CASQNTGHQPQHF
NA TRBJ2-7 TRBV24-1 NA TGTGCCACCAGTGACGCCCGAGGGACACCAACCCCCTACGAGCAGTACTTC CATSDARGTPTPYEQYF
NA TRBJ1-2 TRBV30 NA TGTGCCTGGGAGTCCCAGGGCTTCTATGGCTACACCTTC CAWESQGFYGYTF
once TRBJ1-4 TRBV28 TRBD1 TGTGCCAGCAGTCCAGGGGGCGCAGATGAAAAACTGTTTTTT CASSPGGADEKLFF
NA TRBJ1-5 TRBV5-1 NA TGCGCCAGCAGCCGCGATAGCAATCAGCCCCAGCATTTT CASSRDSNQPQHF
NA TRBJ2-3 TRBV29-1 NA TGCAGCGTTGAAGGTGTCACAGTAAGGAATACGCAGTATTTT CSVEGVTVRNTQYF
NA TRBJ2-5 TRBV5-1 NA TGCGCCAGCAGCTCACCGACAGTTAAGGAGACCCAGTACTTC CASSSPTVKETQYF
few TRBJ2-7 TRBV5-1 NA TGCGCCAGCAGCTTAGATGGTCGGCAGGCCAGTGGCGAGCAGTACTTC CASSLDGRQASGEQYF
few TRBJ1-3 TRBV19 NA TGTGCCAGTACTACACAGGGTGGAAACACCATATATTTT CASTTQGGNTIYF
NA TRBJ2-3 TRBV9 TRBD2 TGTGCCAGCAGCGTAGCTACCGGGGGAGCGGGGGGATTTGGAGATACGCAGTATTTT CASSVATGGAGGFGDTQYF
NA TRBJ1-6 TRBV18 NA TGTGCCAGCTCACCTCAAGGGGTTTTCGGCAATTCACCCCTCCACTTT CASSPQGVFGNSPLHF
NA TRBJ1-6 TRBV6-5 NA TGTGCCAGTCGAACGGGGAATTCACCCCTCCACTTT CASRTGNSPLHF
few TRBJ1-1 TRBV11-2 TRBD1 TGTGCCAGCAGCCAGACGACAGGGGGCAACACTGAAGCTTTCTTT CASSQTTGGNTEAFF
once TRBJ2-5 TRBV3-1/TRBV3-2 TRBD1 TGTGCCAGCAGCACACCTCCGGGACAGGGGGGGCAAGAGACCCAGTACTTC CASSTPPGQGGQETQYF
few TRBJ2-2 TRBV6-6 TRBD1 TGTGCCAGCATGCCTGGGACAGTCTCCGGGGAGCTGTTTTTT CASMPGTVSGELFF
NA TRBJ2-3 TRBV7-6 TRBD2 TGTGCCAGCAGCTCTAGACTAGCGGGGGGGCCAGATACGCAGTATTTT CASSSRLAGGPDTQYF
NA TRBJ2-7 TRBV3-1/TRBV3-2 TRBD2 TGTGCCAGCAGCCAAGAGACCGTTGGACTAGCGGGGAGTCCCTACGAGCAGTACTTC CASSQETVGLAGSPYEQYF
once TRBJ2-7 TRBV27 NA TGTGCCAGCAGTTTAAAAGGGGAGGTGGGCTCCTACGAGCAGTACTTC CASSLKGEVGSYEQYF
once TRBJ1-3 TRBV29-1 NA TGCAGCGTTTCCTGGACAGTCTCTGGAAACACCATATATTTT CSVSWTVSGNTIYF
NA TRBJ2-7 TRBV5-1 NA TGCGCCAGCAGCTTGGGACAAGGCGACGAGCAGTACTTC CASSLGQGDEQYF
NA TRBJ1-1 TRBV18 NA TGTGCCAGCTCCTCCGCCAGGGCTGACTCGGACACTGAAGCTTTCTTT CASSSARADSDTEAFF
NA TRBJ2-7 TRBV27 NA TGTGCCAGCAGTTTCTTGGGGGAGGACTACGAGCAGTACTTC CASSFLGEDYEQYF
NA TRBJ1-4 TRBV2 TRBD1 TGTGCCAGCAGTTTCGACAGGGATAAGGAAAAACTGTTTTTT CASSFDRDKEKLFF
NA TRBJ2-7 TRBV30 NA TGTGCCTGGAGTGTACCTGGGAGAAGAAGCTCCTACGAGCAGTACTTC CAWSVPGRRSSYEQYF
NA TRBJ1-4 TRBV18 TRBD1 TGTGCCAGCTCACCCTCAGGGGGCGAGGGGGAAAAACTGTTTTTT CASSPSGGEGEKLFF
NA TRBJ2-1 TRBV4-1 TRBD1 TGCGCCAGCAGCTACACAAAAGACAGGGAGTTCTTCAATGAGCAGTTCTTC CASSYTKDREFFNEQFF
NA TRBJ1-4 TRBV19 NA TGTGCCAGTAGCGGGGGGCGGATTGAAAAACTGTTTTTT CASSGGRIEKLFF
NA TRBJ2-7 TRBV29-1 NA TGCAGCGTTGAAGAGCCCAGGGGCGAGCAGTACTTC CSVEEPRGEQYF
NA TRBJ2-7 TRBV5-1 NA TGCGCCAGCAGCTTGGGAGGACATCTGAGCTCCTACGAGCAGTACTTC CASSLGGHLSSYEQYF
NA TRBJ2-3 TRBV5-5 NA TGTGCCAGCAGCTTGACAACAGATACGCAGTATTTT CASSLTTDTQYF
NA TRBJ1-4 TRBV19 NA TGTGCCAGTAGCCCGGGAGTTGAAAAACTGTTTTTT CASSPGVEKLFF
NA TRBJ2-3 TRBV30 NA TGTGCCTCCGGTGCCCTAGGCTCCCCTGCCACAGATACGCAGTATTTT CASGALGSPATDTQYF
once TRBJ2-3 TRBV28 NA TGTGCCAGCAGTGCAGGGTTTCCAGATACGCAGTATTTT CASSAGFPDTQYF
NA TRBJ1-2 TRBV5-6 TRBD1 TGTGCCAGCAGGACAGGGAGTAATCTGGGCTACACCTTC CASRTGSNLGYTF
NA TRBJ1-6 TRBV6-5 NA TGTGCCAGCAGTTTCCGGACAGATTCGAATTCACCCCTCCACTTT CASSFRTDSNSPLHF
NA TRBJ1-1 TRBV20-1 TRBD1 TGCAGTGCTGGACAGGGGGCTGAAGCTTTCTTT CSAGQGAEAFF
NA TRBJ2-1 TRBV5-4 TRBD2 TGTGCCAGCAGCTTGGGGCGGGGGGGCCTCAATGAGCAGTTCTTC CASSLGRGGLNEQFF